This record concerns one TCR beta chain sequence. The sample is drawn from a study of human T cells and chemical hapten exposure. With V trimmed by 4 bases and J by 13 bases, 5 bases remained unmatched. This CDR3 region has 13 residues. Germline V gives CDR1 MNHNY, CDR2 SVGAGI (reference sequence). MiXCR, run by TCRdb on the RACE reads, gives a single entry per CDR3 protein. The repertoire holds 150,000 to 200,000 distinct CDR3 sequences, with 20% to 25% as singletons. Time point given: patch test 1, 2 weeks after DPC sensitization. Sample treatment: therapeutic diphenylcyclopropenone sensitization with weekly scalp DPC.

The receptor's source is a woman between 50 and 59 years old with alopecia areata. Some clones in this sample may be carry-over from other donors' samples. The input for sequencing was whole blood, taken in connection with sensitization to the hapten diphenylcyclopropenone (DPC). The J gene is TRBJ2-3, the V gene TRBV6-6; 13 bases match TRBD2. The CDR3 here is CASSWTSGREEYF. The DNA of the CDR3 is TGTGCCAGCAGTTGGACTAGCGGGAGAGAGGAGTATTTT.